A selection of T cell receptor beta chains follows, all from one sample in a study of blood T cell repertoires in COVID-19. Assay: immunoSEQ multiplex PCR; the TCRdb copy retains only in-frame clones and omits some. Among approximately 75,000 clones listed, 83% were seen once. The sample comprised peripheral blood. The origin of the receptors is a man aged 25-45 years with COVID-19, enrolled during active disease. Each CDR3 is given with its conserved first and last residue.

j_call v_call cdr3_aa
TRBJ2-1 TRBV20-1 CSARLVPEQFF
TRBJ1-2 TRBV30 CAWRRDFYGYTF
TRBJ2-7 TRBV6-6 CASSLIYEQYF
TRBJ2-7 TRBV3-1/TRBV3-2 CASSPRQGTYEQYF
TRBJ2-7 TRBV30 CAWSPRTGRSEQYF
TRBJ2-3 TRBV11-1 CASSLGRGDTQYF
TRBJ2-2 TRBV11-2 CASSLARTGGWTGELFF
TRBJ1-6 TRBV9 CASSVGVSDSPLHF
TRBJ1-2 TRBV15 CATSRPGTGGVYGYTF
TRBJ2-1 TRBV7-6 CASSSLAGSYNEQFF
TRBJ2-1 TRBV11-3 CASSRAGTEYNEQFF
TRBJ2-7 TRBV6-2/TRBV6-3 CASSYQEGPDEQYF
TRBJ2-7 TRBV2 CASSDNRDRGYEQYF
TRBJ1-2 TRBV6-5 CASRRTGAYGYTF
TRBJ1-2 TRBV4-3 CASSPQTGDNYGYTF
TRBJ1-1 TRBV19 CASTKTGGGSTEAFF
TRBJ1-5 TRBV27 CASSLLGDGQPQHF
TRBJ2-2 TRBV7-6 CASSLGGRLAGELFF
TRBJ1-1 TRBV7-9 CASSLETAEAFF
TRBJ1-2 TRBV24-1 CATRSRTGGPNYGYTF
TRBJ2-2 TRBV6-5 CAVGGGMNTGELFF
TRBJ2-2 TRBV7-3 CASRRDTGELFF
TRBJ2-1 TRBV2 CASSEAQGSRTVEQFF
TRBJ1-4 TRBV10-3 CAISEFGLGATSYEKLFF
TRBJ2-7 TRBV5-5 CASILGTSAVYEQYF
TRBJ2-2 TRBV3-1/TRBV3-2 CASSRLDNTGELFF
TRBJ2-2 TRBV7-2 CASSLGPLASGNTGELFF
TRBJ1-2 TRBV29-1 CSVGTGMPNYGYTF
TRBJ1-5 TRBV7-2 CASSLHSNQPQHF
TRBJ1-5 TRBV7-2 CASSHRNSNQPQHF
TRBJ1-1 TRBV27 CASRSLIGRNTEAFF
TRBJ2-7 TRBV21-1 CASSLTTGGTSYEQYF
TRBJ2-3 TRBV19 CASSPAGGADTQYF
TRBJ2-1 TRBV6-2/TRBV6-3 CASSPGTSGTDNEQFF
TRBJ2-1 TRBV7-3 CASSSDRYNEQFF
TRBJ2-5 TRBV6-1 CASSEGAGGETQYF
TRBJ2-2 TRBV2 CASRAPSRTNTGELFF
TRBJ1-1 TRBV6-5 CASGKRGMNTEAFF